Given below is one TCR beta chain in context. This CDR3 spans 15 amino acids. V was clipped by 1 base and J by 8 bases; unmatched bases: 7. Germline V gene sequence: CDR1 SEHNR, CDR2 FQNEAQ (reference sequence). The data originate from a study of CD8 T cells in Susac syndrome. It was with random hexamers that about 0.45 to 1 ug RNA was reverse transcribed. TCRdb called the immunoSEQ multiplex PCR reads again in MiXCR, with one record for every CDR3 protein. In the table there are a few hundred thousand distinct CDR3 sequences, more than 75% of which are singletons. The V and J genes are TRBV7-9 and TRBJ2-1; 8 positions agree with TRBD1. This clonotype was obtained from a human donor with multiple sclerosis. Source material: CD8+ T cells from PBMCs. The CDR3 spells CASSLGQGAIDEQFF. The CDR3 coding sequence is TGTGCCAGCAGCTTAGGTCAGGGGGCTATCGATGAGCAGTTCTTC. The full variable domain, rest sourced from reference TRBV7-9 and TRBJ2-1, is DTGVSQNPRHKITKRGQNVTFRCDPISEHNRLYWYRQTLGQGPEFLTYFQNEAQLEKSRLLSDRFSAERPKGSFSTLEIQRTEQGDSAMYLCASSLGQGAIDEQFFGPGTRLTVL.